A single sample gave rise to the 27 T cell receptor beta chains below, sequenced in a study of control samples from healthy donors and cancer patients. Data came from immunoSEQ multiplex PCR; TCRdb stores just in-frame clones and leaves some out. Of tens of thousands of clones in the sample, roughly 88% were seen once. Sequenced material: PBMCs. These receptors were collected from a man in his sixties with head and neck cancer.

The chain employs TRBV11-3 and TRBJ2-3; 9 bases are a match to TRBD1. V shed 3 bases and J 7 bases; nucleotides not matched to a gene: 5. CDR1 is SGHNT, CDR2 YENEEA, per germline. This CDR3 has 14 residues. Here the CDR3 DNA reads TGTGCCAGCAGCTTGACCGGGACAGGGAATACGCAGTATTTT. It specifies CASSLTGTGNTQYF.

The rearrangement joins TRBV30 to TRBJ2-1; no reliable D call. Germline CDR1 GTSNPN, CDR2 SVGIG (reference sequence). This CDR3 spans 12 amino acids. Between the trimmed V and J ends, which lost 0 bases and 10 bases, there was a span of 10 bases. In DNA, the CDR3 is TGTGCCTGGAGTGTATTGGGGTACGAGCAGTTCTTC. Protein product: CAWSVLGYEQFF.

This chain joins TRBV11-2 and TRBJ2-3, with 11 bases aligning to TRBD2. Germline V CDR1 and CDR2: SGHAT, FQNNGV. CDR3 length equals 15 residues. Trimming removed 3 bases from V and 6 bases from J; junction bases left unmatched: 5. The CDR3 loop reads CASSFTSGGRDTQYF. The CDR3 DNA reads as TGTGCCAGCAGCTTTACTAGCGGGGGACGGGATACGCAGTATTTT.

This chain connects TRBV7-9 to TRBJ1-2; possible D gene TRBD1, 5 bases. The CDR3 runs 15 residues. V lost 0 bases to trimming and J lost 7 bases, with 15 bases between them. Germline CDR1 and CDR2: SEHNR and FQNEAQ (reference sequence). CDR3 sequence: CASSLARARDGGYTF. CDR3 in DNA: TGTGCCAGCAGCTTAGCCCGGGCCAGGGACGGTGGCTACACCTTC.

The rearrangement uses TRBV5-1 and TRBJ1-6; tentative D call: TRBD1 (6 bases). The CDR3 is made up of 17 amino acids. V shed 1 base and J shed 6 bases, with 17 bases lying between them. Per the germline V gene, CDR1 is SGHRS and CDR2 is YFSETQ. CDR3 amino acids: CASSLTGQGRVNSPLHF. DNA for the CDR3: TGCGCCAGCAGCTTGACGGGGCAGGGGCGGGTTAATTCACCCCTCCACTTT.

The chain employs TRBV5-1 and TRBJ2-7; perhaps TRBD2 as D (6 bases). Germline values: CDR1 SGHRS, CDR2 YFSETQ. Trimming removed 2 bases at V and 5 bases at J, with 14 bases between. The CDR3 is 14 residues long. The CDR3: CASSLGGEVDEQYF. The CDR3 DNA follows: TGCGCCAGCAGCTTAGGAGGGGAGGTAGACGAGCAGTACTTC.

V gene TRBV7-2 combines with J gene TRBJ2-1; 7 bases line up with TRBD2. After removal of 4 bases from V and 8 bases from J, the junction contained 11 bases not matched to a gene. The CDR3 is 15 amino acids. CDR1 and CDR2 from the germline V gene are SGHTA and FQGNSA. CDR3 bases: TGTGCCAGCAGCTCTTCAGGCGGGAGAACAGATGAGCAGTTCTTC. Translating gives CASSSSGGRTDEQFF.

This clone turned up a few times. The V call is TRBV7-2, the J call TRBJ2-3; 9 bases are a match to TRBD1. This CDR3 has 16 residues. The germline CDR1 and CDR2 sequences are SGHTA and FQGNSA. V trimming: 5 bases; J trimming: 4 bases; junction bases outside the gene matches: 10. The CDR3 DNA follows: TGTGCCAGCAGCGGGGGGGACAGGGTTTACGCAGATACGCAGTATTTT. This gives the protein CASSGGDRVYADTQYF.

This clone was counted a few times. The chain joins TRBV19 to TRBJ2-7; D remains unclear. V was trimmed by 6 bases and J by 0 bases, leaving 15 bases between them. The CDR3 extends over 15 amino acids. Looked up from germline, CDR1 is LNHDA and CDR2 is SQIVND (reference sequence). The CDR3 DNA is TGTGCCAGTAGCCTGCTACTGCACCCCTCCTACGAGCAGTACTTC. Encoded protein: CASSLLLHPSYEQYF.

V usage is TRBV28 and J usage is TRBJ1-1; D uncertain. The ends were cut back, 5 bases at V and 9 bases at J, with 13 bases in the middle. This CDR3 has 12 residues. Germline values: CDR1 MDHEN, CDR2 SYDVKM. In DNA form, the CDR3 reads TGTGCCAGCAGTCCACCCGTCCTCCAAGCTTTCTTT. Protein: CASSPPVLQAFF.

The V call is TRBV7-9, the J call TRBJ2-6; D is undetermined. The CDR3 totals 13 residues. Germline V gene sequence: CDR1 SEHNR, CDR2 FQNEAQ (reference sequence). The V end lost 5 bases, the J end lost 1 base, and 3 bases lay between the germline ends. The CDR3 protein is CASSGSGANVLTF. The CDR3, as DNA: TGTGCCAGCAGCGGGTCTGGGGCCAACGTCCTGACTTTC.

V gene TRBV5-1 combines with J gene TRBJ2-6; D remains ambiguous. From germline, CDR1 is SGHRS and CDR2 YFSETQ. The CDR3 has 16 amino acids. V lost 0 bases to trimming and J lost 3 bases, with 10 bases between them. In DNA form, the CDR3 reads TGCGCCAGCAGCTTGGACGGAGTCGTTGGGGCCAACGTCCTGACTTTC. Protein sequence: CASSLDGVVGANVLTF.

The chain couples TRBV19 to TRBJ2-1; 12 nucleotides agree with TRBD2. V lost 0 bases to trimming and J lost 7 bases; unmatched junction nucleotides: 4. CDR3 length: 16 residues. CDR1 and CDR2 from the germline V gene are LNHDA and SQIVND (reference sequence). The CDR3 DNA reads TGTGCCAGTAGTATAGAACTAGCGGGAGGTTATAATGAGCAGTTCTTC. Amino acids: CASSIELAGGYNEQFF.

J is TRBJ2-1 and V is TRBV3-1 (or the pseudogene TRBV3-2); TRBD1 matches at 7 bases. V trimming: 1 base; J trimming: 2 bases; junction bases outside the gene matches: 5. The germline CDR1 and CDR2 sequences are LGHDT and YNNKEL (reference sequence). The CDR3 contains 16 residues. The CDR3 nucleotides read TGTGCCAGCAGCCAAGTAAGGGACAGACCCTACAATGAGCAGTTCTTC. It translates to CASSQVRDRPYNEQFF.

In its sample, this clone was seen a few times. One junction end disagrees with the germline gene, perhaps due to a read error. The CDR3 nucleotides read TGTGCCAGCAGTCGGGCTAGCGGGAGGGAGTACGGGCAGTACTTC. This codes for CASSRASGREYGQYF. The rearrangement links TRBV27 to TRBJ2-7; 12 bases match TRBD2. The CDR3 sequence is 15 residues long. Germline V gene data show CDR1 as MNHEY and CDR2 as SMNVEV (reference sequence).

This clone was seen a handful of times. This sequence joins TRBV10-2 and TRBJ2-6, with 7 bases identical to TRBD2. Germline lookup yields CDR1 WSHSY and CDR2 SAAADI. CDR3 size: 19 residues. V was pared by 6 bases and J by 4 bases, with 18 bases of the junction left unmatched. The CDR3 loop is CASRMAGARAPMGANVLTF. The CDR3 bases are TGCGCCAGCAGGATGGCGGGAGCTCGTGCCCCAATGGGGGCCAACGTCCTGACTTTC.

This chain joins TRBV11-3 and TRBJ2-1; 9 nucleotides align to TRBD2. V shed 2 bases and J 8 bases; nucleotides not matched to a gene: 7. The CDR3 has 15 amino acids. Germline assignment: CDR1 SGHNT and CDR2 YENEEA. The CDR3 sequence: CASSLIPSGIDEQFF. The CDR3 DNA is TGTGCCAGCAGCTTAATCCCTAGCGGGATTGATGAGCAGTTCTTC.

The rearrangement joins TRBV30 to TRBJ1-5; no clear D. The V gene lost 3 bases and the J gene lost 0 bases, with 9 bases spanning the gap. The germline CDR1 and CDR2 sequences are GTSNPN and SVGIG (reference sequence). The CDR3 sequence is 14 residues long. In DNA form, the CDR3 reads TGTGCCTGGAGGAGTCAACATAGCAATCAGCCCCAGCATTTT. This translates into CAWRSQHSNQPQHF.

This chain uses TRBV5-8 with TRBJ1-2; no clear D. CDR3 length: 13 residues. The germline V gene has CDR1 SGHTS and CDR2 YDEGEE. The ends were cut back, 1 base at V and 4 bases at J, with 8 bases in the middle. As DNA, the CDR3 is TGTGCCAGCAGCTTGATGAGGGTCTATGGCTACACCTTC. Translating it yields CASSLMRVYGYTF. The full variable domain, in which reference TRBV5-8 and TRBJ1-2 provide the parts outside the CDR3, is EAGVTQSPTHLIKTRGQQATLRCSPISGHTSVYWYQQALGLGLQFLLWYDEGEERNRGNFPPRFSGRQFPNYSSELNVNALELEDSALYLCASSLMRVYGYTFGSGTRLTVV.

The chain couples TRBV5-4 to TRBJ2-1; 14 nucleotides match TRBD2. Germline CDR1 and CDR2: SGHNT and YYREEE (reference sequence). V shed 3 bases, J shed 7 bases, and the junction held 6 bases outside the gene matches. The CDR3 extends over 16 amino acids. CDR3 coding DNA: TGTGCCAGCAGCTGGGGGACTAGCGGGAGAAGGAATGAGCAGTTCTTC. Translation: CASSWGTSGRRNEQFF.

This chain links TRBV5-1 with TRBJ1-3; no clear D. CDR1 is SGHRS and CDR2 is YFSETQ in the germline V gene. V dropped 2 bases and J dropped 2 bases, with 5 bases sitting between them. This CDR3 spans 13 amino acids. The CDR3 loop is CASSLTTGNTIYF. DNA for the CDR3: TGCGCCAGCAGCTTAACTACTGGAAACACCATATATTTT. The full variable domain, completed using reference TRBV5-1 and TRBJ1-3, is KAGVTQTPRYLIKTRGQQVTLSCSPISGHRSVSWYQQTPGQGLQFLFEYFSETQRNKGNFPGRFSGRQFSNSRSEMNVSTLELGDSALYLCASSLTTGNTIYFGEGSWLTVV.

V gene TRBV19 combines with J gene TRBJ2-1; 8 nucleotides line up with TRBD2. The J segment lost 3 bases and the V segment lost 6 bases, leaving 7 bases of the junction unmatched. Looked up from germline, CDR1 is LNHDA and CDR2 is SQIVND (reference sequence). This CDR3 contains 15 residues. CDR3 nucleotide sequence: TGTGCCAGTAGCCCCTGGGCGGGAGGCTACAATGAGCAGTTCTTC. This gives the protein CASSPWAGGYNEQFF. The entire variable domain, with the rest obtained from reference TRBV19 and TRBJ2-1, is as follows: DGGITQSPKYLFRKEGQNVTLSCEQNLNHDAMYWYRQDPGQGLRLIYYSQIVNDFQKGDIAEGYSVSREKKESFPLTVTSAQKNPTAFYLCASSPWAGGYNEQFFGPGTRLTVL.

The count of this clone is one. The J gene is TRBJ2-5, the V gene TRBV11-2; D remains ambiguous. The V gene's germline CDR1 is SGHAT and CDR2 FQNNGV. The CDR3 runs 14 residues. Trimming pared 1 base from V and 4 bases from J, leaving 10 bases between. CDR3 sequence (DNA): TGTGCCAGCAGCTTAGGGGTATTCAGAGAGACCCAGTACTTC. The encoded protein is CASSLGVFRETQYF.

This clone has just one count. The chain combines TRBV2 with TRBJ2-7; the match to TRBD1 covers 8 bases. In germline, CDR1 is SNHLY, CDR2 FYNNEI. Germline trimming cut 4 bases from V and 4 bases from J; bases unmatched to any gene: 6. This CDR3 has 14 residues. This CDR3 is CASSVGQGFYEQYF. The CDR3 coding sequence is TGTGCCAGCAGTGTAGGACAGGGCTTTTACGAGCAGTACTTC.

The CDR3 sequence: CASSRTGRVLGYGYTF. CDR3 in DNA: TGTGCCAGCAGCCGGACAGGGAGGGTTCTAGGCTATGGCTACACCTTC. V gene TRBV3-1 (or the pseudogene TRBV3-2) combines with J gene TRBJ1-2, with 8 bases that match TRBD1. CDR1 and CDR2 from the germline V gene are LGHDT and YNNKEL (reference sequence). J gave up 4 bases and V 4 bases, and 11 bases lay outside the gene matches. The CDR3 has 16 residues.

The chain joins TRBV14 to TRBJ1-4; tentatively, D is TRBD1 (6 bases). The CDR3 consists of 16 residues. Trimming took 4 bases from V and 5 from J, leaving 17 bases between them. Germline loops: CDR1 SGHDN, CDR2 FVKESK. CDR3 DNA: TGTGCCAGCAGCCGGACAGCTGGGTCCGAGAATGAAAAACTGTTTTTT. It yields the protein CASSRTAGSENEKLFF.

The V gene is TRBV4-1, the J gene TRBJ2-7, with D perhaps given as TRBD1 or TRBD2 (5 bases each). With 1 base removed from V and 2 bases from J, the gap between germline ends came to 18 bases. The germline V gene encodes CDR1 MGHRA and CDR2 YSYEKL. This CDR3 has 17 residues. The CDR3 reads CASSQAPGPPVAYEQYF. CDR3 in DNA: TGCGCCAGCAGCCAAGCCCCGGGGCCCCCCGTCGCCTACGAGCAGTACTTC.